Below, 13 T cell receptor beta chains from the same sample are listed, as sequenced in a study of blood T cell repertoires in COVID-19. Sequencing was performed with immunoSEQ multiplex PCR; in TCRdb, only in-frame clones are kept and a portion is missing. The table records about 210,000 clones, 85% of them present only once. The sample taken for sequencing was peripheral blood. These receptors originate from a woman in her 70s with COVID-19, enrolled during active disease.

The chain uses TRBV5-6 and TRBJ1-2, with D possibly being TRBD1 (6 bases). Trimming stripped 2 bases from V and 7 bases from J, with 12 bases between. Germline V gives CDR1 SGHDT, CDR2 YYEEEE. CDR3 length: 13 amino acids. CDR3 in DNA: TGTGCCAGCAGCTTCGGGCCCAGGGGTGGCTACACCTTC. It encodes CASSFGPRGGYTF.

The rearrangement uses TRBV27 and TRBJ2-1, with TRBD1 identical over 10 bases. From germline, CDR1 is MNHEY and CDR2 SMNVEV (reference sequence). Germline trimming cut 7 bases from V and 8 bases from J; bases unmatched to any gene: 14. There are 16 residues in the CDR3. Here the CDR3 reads CASTLTGGPRWYEQFF. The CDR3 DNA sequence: TGTGCCAGCACCCTGACAGGGGGCCCCCGATGGTATGAGCAGTTCTTC.

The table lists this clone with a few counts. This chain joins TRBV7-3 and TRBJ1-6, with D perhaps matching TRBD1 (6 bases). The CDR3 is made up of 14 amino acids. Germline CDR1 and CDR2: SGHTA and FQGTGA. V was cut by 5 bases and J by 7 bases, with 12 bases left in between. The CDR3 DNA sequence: TGTGCCAGCAGCACCAGGGGATTCAATTCACCCCTCCACTTT. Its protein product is CASSTRGFNSPLHF. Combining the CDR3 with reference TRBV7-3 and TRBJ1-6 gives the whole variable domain GAGVSQTPSNKVTEKGKYVELRCDPISGHTALYWYRQSLGQGPEFLIYFQGTGAADDSGLPNDRFFAVRPEGSVSTLKIQRTERGDSAVYLCASSTRGFNSPLHFGNGTRLTVT.

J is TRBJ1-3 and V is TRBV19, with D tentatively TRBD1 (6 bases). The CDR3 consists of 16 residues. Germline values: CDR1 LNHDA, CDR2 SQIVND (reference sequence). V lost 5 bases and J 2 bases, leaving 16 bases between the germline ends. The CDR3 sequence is CASSSKQGSPGNTIYF. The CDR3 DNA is TGTGCCAGTAGTTCAAAACAGGGTAGTCCTGGAAACACCATATATTTT. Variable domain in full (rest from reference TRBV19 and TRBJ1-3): DGGITQSPKYLFRKEGQNVTLSCEQNLNHDAMYWYRQDPGQGLRLIYYSQIVNDFQKGDIAEGYSVSREKKESFPLTVTSAQKNPTAFYLCASSSKQGSPGNTIYFGEGSWLTVV.

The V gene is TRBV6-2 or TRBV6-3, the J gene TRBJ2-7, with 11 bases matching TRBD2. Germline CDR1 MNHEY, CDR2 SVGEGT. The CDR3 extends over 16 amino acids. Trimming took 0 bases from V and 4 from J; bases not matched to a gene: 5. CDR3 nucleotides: TGTGCCAGCAGTTACTCGGGGACTAGCGGAGCATACGAGCAGTACTTC. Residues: CASSYSGTSGAYEQYF.

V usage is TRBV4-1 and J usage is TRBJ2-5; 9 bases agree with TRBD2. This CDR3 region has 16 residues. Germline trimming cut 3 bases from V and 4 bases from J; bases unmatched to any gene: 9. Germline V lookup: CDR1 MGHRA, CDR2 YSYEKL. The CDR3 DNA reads TGCGCCAGCAGCCAGGCGGGGCTAGCGGGGACAGAGACCCAGTACTTC. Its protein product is CASSQAGLAGTETQYF.

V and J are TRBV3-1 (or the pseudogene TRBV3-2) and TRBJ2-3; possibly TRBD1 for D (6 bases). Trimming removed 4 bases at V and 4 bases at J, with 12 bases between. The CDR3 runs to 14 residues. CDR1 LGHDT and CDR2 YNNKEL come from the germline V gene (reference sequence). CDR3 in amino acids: CASSPTGGPDTQYF. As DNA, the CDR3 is TGTGCCAGCAGCCCGACAGGTGGCCCAGATACGCAGTATTTT.

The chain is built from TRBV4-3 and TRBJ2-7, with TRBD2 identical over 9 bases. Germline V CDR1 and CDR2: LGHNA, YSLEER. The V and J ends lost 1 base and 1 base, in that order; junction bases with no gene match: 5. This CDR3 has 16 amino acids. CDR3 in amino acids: CASSQGGLASSYEQYF. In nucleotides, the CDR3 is TGCGCCAGCAGCCAAGGGGGACTAGCTTCGTCCTACGAGCAGTACTTC.

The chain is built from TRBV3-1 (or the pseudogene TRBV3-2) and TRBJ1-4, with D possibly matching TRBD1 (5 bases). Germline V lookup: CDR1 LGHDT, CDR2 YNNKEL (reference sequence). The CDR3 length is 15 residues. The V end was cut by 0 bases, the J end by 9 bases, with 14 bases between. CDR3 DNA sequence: TGTGCCAGCAGCCAAGATGGAGGGGATTTTAAAAAACTGTTTTTT. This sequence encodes CASSQDGGDFKKLFF.

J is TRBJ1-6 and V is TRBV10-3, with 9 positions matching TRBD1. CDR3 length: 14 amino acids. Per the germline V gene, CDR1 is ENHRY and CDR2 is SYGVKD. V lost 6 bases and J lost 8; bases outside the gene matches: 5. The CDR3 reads CAISQRTGDSPLHF. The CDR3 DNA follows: TGTGCCATCAGCCAACGGACAGGGGATTCACCCCTCCACTTT.

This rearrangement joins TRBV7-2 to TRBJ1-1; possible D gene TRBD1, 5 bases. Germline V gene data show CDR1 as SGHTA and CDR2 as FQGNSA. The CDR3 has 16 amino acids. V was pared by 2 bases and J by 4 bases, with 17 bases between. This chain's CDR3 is CASSLNGRGLTTEAFF. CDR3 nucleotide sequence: TGTGCCAGCAGCTTAAATGGGAGGGGATTAACCACTGAAGCTTTCTTT. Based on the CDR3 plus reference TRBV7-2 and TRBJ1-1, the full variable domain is GAGVSQSPSNKVTEKGKDVELRCDPISGHTALYWYRQSLGQGLEFLIYFQGNSAPDKSGLPSDRFSAERTGGSVSTLTIQRTQQEDSAVYLCASSLNGRGLTTEAFFGQGTRLTVV.

CDR3: CAAPRGQGNGYTF. In DNA form, the CDR3 reads TGTGCTGCCCCAAGAGGACAGGGGAACGGCTACACCTTC. The chain links TRBV30 to TRBJ1-2, with 9 nucleotides matching TRBD1. The CDR3 has 13 amino acids. Germline V CDR1 and CDR2: GTSNPN, SVGIG (reference sequence).

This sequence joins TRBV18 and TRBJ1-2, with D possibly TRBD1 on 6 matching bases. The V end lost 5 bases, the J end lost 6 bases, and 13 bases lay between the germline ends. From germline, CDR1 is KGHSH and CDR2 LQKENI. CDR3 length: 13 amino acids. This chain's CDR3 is CASSATGIDGYTF. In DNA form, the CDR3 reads TGTGCCAGCTCAGCAACAGGGATTGATGGCTACACCTTC.